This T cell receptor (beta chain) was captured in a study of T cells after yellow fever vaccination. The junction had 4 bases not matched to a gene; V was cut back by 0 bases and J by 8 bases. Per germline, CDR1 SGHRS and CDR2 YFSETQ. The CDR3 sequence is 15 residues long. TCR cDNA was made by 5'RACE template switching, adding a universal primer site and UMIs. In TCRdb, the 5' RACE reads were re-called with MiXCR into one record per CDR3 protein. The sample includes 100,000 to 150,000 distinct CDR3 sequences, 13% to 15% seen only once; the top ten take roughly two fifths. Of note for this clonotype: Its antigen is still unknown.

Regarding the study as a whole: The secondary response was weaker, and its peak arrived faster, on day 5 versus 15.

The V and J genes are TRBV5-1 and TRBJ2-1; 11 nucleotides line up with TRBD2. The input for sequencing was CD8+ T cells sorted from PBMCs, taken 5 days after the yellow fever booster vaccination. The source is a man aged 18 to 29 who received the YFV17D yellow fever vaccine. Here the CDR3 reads CASSLDIAGGDEQFF. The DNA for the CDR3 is TGCGCCAGCAGCTTGGATATAGCGGGGGGGGATGAGCAGTTCTTC.